The 8 T cell receptor beta chains given below trace back to one sample, sequenced in a study of T-cell memory formation after mild COVID-19. TCRdb called the 5' RACE reads again in MiXCR, with one record for every CDR3 protein. The table has roughly 130,000 distinct CDR3 sequences, approximately 6.3% seen once. Sequenced material: PBMCs or a T cell subset sorted from them (not recorded which). The receptors originated from an adult woman who had mild COVID-19 (a few samples of this study predate the infection). Cell type and time point are not known.

Concerning this clonotype itself: A read error may produce the germline difference seen at one junction end. The chain combines TRBV7-3 with TRBJ2-3; 7 bases are a match to TRBD1. Germline V CDR1 and CDR2: SGHTA, FQGTGA. The CDR3 loop spans 14 amino acids. CDR3: CSSSSTGFTDTQYF. The DNA of the CDR3 is TGTTCCAGCAGCTCGACAGGGTTCACAGATACGCAGTATTTT.

This clonotype was counted only a few times. The J gene is TRBJ2-3, the V gene TRBV2, with 8 bases aligning to TRBD1. Looked up from germline, CDR1 is SNHLY and CDR2 is FYNNEI. V lost 4 bases, J lost 4 bases, and 1 base stayed unmatched. The CDR3 runs 13 residues. CDR3 nucleotide sequence: TGTGCCAGCAGTGTCAGGGGGCCAGATACGCAGTATTTT. Its protein is CASSVRGPDTQYF.

This clonotype occurred a few times. The genes are TRBV13 and TRBJ1-2; 10 nucleotides line up with TRBD1. CDR1 is PRHDT and CDR2 is FYEKMQ in the germline V gene (reference sequence). The junction had 7 bases not matched to a gene; V was cut back by 5 bases and J by 7 bases. The CDR3 extends over 14 amino acids. The CDR3 nucleotides read TGTGCCAGCAGCCTAAGGACAGGGGGGGCTGGCTACACCTTC. Protein: CASSLRTGGAGYTF.

This clonotype has more than one count but fewer than ten. This sequence joins TRBV12-3 or TRBV12-4 and TRBJ2-3, with TRBD2 matching over 8 bases. The CDR3 runs 13 residues. V trimming: 6 bases; J trimming: 6 bases; junction bases outside the gene matches: 5. The CDR3 DNA sequence: TGTGCCAGCAGCGGACTAGCCCGCGATACGCAGTATTTT. Translated: CASSGLARDTQYF.

As to this clonotype: Just one base apart from a much larger clone, this may be a read error. The V and J genes are TRBV7-9 and TRBJ2-5; D perhaps matches TRBD2 (5 bases). The CDR3 runs 13 residues. Germline loops: CDR1 SEHNR, CDR2 FQNEAQ (reference sequence). The ends were cut back, 6 bases at V and 8 bases at J, with 16 bases in the middle. CDR3 nucleotides: TGTGCCAGCAGTGTTCCTGGACTGCCTACCCAGTACTTC. Its protein is CASSVPGLPTQYF.

The J gene is TRBJ2-1, the V gene TRBV14; possibly TRBD1 for D (6 bases). Per germline, CDR1 SGHDN and CDR2 FVKESK. V was shortened by 4 bases and J by 2 bases, with 24 bases between the two germline ends. The CDR3 loop spans 19 amino acids. The CDR3 sequence: CASSPTGLIQPPTYNEQFF. Here the CDR3 DNA reads TGTGCCAGCAGCCCAACAGGGTTGATCCAACCACCTACCTACAATGAGCAGTTCTTC.

This clonotype has at least ten counts. The chain recombines TRBV12-3 or TRBV12-4 with TRBJ2-3; 7 bases line up with TRBD2. Trimming at V came to 3 bases and at J to 2 bases, leaving 17 bases not matched to a gene. The CDR3 extends over 19 amino acids. CDR3 loop: CASSFSRGRSGVITDTQYF. In DNA, the CDR3 is TGTGCCAGCAGTTTCTCTCGGGGACGCAGCGGGGTGATCACAGATACGCAGTATTTT.

The rearrangement uses TRBV12-3 or TRBV12-4 and TRBJ1-2; D not certain. This CDR3 comprises 17 residues. Trimming cost V 3 bases and J 3 bases, with 20 bases left between them. CDR3 DNA sequence: TGTGCCAGCAGTTTCGAGGGAGTACCAGGATCTCACTATGGCTACACCTTC. Residues: CASSFEGVPGSHYGYTF.